The TCR beta chain under discussion was sequenced for a study of beta chain features in type 1 diabetes (dated by TCRdb to the late 2010s). Context from the whole study: No differences in mean age, gender distribution, total cell number or subset yield were found between patients and healthy donors. A total of about 100,000,000 sorted cells were examined across all samples, and RNA yield correlated strongly with the number of cells per subset. In the study, TCRB repertoires of sorted circulating CD4+ T cell subsets from recently diagnosed type 1 diabetes patients were compared with those of matched healthy donors. Whereas all 30 or so donors provided naive and central memory subsets, regulatory and stem cell-like memory subsets were isolated from just 8 patients and roughly 8 healthy donors.

The germline V gene specifies SGHRS as CDR1 and YFSETQ as CDR2. Trimming at the junction amounts to 2 bases on V and 6 bases on J, and the germline ends lie 14 bases apart. From cysteine to phenylalanine, the CDR3 is 14 amino acids long. Solely the CDR3 DNA is kept, with 42 bases framed from the first base. Each donor gave one peripheral blood draw, about 110 mL on average, collected into heparinised tubes. A BD FACSAria II was used to sort naive, central memory, regulatory and stem cell-like memory CD4+ T cells with a panel that included CD45RO, CCR7, CD25, CD127, CD95 and CD27. Every sorted population had a purity above 95%. PBMCs were isolated right away by Lymphoprep density gradient centrifugation and were stained directly, without culture. To minimize batch effects, samples were stained and sorted in pairs, one healthy donor with one patient per experiment. The research as a whole found: Shorter templates might be favored by PCR, yet because patient and control samples were amplified and corrected together, any such skew would affect both groups equally. Because cDNA rather than genomic DNA was sequenced, highly expressing activated cells could have been over-represented, although no difference in activation and CD3 levels was found between groups. The naive, central memory and regulatory TCRB repertoires appeared to resemble one another more closely among patients than among healthy donors. Because small numbers of individuals were included in the HLA sub-analyses, any influence of HLA type on TCRB rearrangement was left unresolved. Patients with type 1 diabetes made fewer insertions and deleted more nucleotides at VDJ recombination sites, implying thymic rearrangement abnormalities. A moderate but significant shortening of TCRB CDR3 length was observed in type 1 diabetes patients in all four CD4+ subsets.

The entire amount of isolated RNA was reverse transcribed using the High Capacity cDNA Reverse Transcription Kit, so the sequenced TCRB transcripts were expressed ones. Deep immunoSEQ sequencing was performed on naive, central memory and regulatory T cell samples, with an average of about 4 million total reads per sample. After sorted cells were lysed in RLT buffer, RNA was extracted with DNase-treated RNeasy Micro or Mini kits, with the choice depending on cell number. Each cell subset was processed on its own to prevent cross-contamination, while patient and healthy donor samples were processed together. The immunoSEQ multiplex PCR was used to amplify TCRB sequences from cDNA, generating 87-bp fragments that spanned the CDR3 region. Sequencing of the amplicons was done on the Illumina HiSeq platform. On the authors' methods: PCR bias was corrected computationally using synthetic template baselines, and reads within Hamming distance 2 were collapsed, with unmergeable singletons discarded. Reads were aligned against IMGT to assign V, D and J genes, CDR3 length and insertions or deletions at six rearrangement sites. Within each subset, clonotype counts were normalized to the number of sorted cells before true diversity and Gini coefficients were calculated with the tcR R package. The overlap coefficient, calculated on TCRB nucleotide sequences, was used to measure repertoire sharing. As a proxy for the pre-selection repertoire, out-of-frame TCRB sequences from naive cells were analyzed. TCRdb carries this immuneACCESS record with in-frame sequences only. Its versions omit some clonotypes, under half of them owing to an unresolved V gene in the studies checked, with the rest unexplained. The DNA was the basis for D and trimming; V, J and clone size are from that table. The sample table records about 660,000 clones; over 12% of these occur just once. Together, the top ten hold around 0.04% of the sample.

This clone was seen more than once but under ten times. Its antigen remains unidentified. It has no much larger one-base neighbor in the sample; base qualities were not kept. The TCR comes from a man younger than 30 with type 1 diabetes. The chain links TRBV5-1 with TRBJ1-2; confidence is insufficient to name the D gene. The sequencing input was naive CD4+ T cells from blood. Per the publication, the cell subset or site label means: true naive CD4+ T cells. CDR3 sequence: CASSFDQGRNGYTF. The nucleotides read TGCGCCAGCAGCTTCGATCAAGGTCGTAATGGCTACACCTTC.